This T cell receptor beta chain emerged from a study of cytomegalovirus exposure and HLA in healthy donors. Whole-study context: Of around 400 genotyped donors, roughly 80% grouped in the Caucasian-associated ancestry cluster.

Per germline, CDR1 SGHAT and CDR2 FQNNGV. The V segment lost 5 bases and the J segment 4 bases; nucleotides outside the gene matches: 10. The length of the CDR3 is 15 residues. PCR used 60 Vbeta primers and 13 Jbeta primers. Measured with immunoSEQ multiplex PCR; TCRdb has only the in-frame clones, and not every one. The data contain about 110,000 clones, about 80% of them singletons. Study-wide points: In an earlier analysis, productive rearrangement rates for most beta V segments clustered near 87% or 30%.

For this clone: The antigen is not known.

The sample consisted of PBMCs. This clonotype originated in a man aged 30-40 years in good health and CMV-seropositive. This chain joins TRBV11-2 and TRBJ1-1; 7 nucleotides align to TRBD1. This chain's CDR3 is CASSQHRGGGTEAFF. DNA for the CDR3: TGTGCCAGCAGCCAACACAGGGGAGGAGGCACTGAAGCTTTCTTT.